Presented here are 28 T cell receptor beta chains from one specimen sequenced in a study of control samples from healthy donors and cancer patients. Sequenced by immunoSEQ multiplex PCR; TCRdb stores in-frame clones only, minus some. The sample lists tens of thousands of clones, more than 85% occurring once. What was sequenced was PBMCs. The source is a man aged 30 to 45 with colorectal cancer.

This clone was detected a few times. The chain links TRBV9 to TRBJ1-1; D is uncertain. The CDR3 totals 13 residues. In germline, CDR1 is SGDLS, CDR2 YYNGEE. Trimming shortened V by 6 bases and J by 0 bases, and 9 bases separated the two germline ends. The CDR3 coding sequence is TGTGCCAGCACGGTGGACTTGAACACTGAAGCTTTCTTT. It translates to CASTVDLNTEAFF. Full variable domain (remainder filled in from reference TRBV9 and TRBJ1-1): DSGVTQTPKHLITATGQRVTLRCSPRSGDLSVYWYQQSLDQGLQFLIQYYNGEERAKGNILERFSAQQFPDLHSELNLSSLELGDSALYFCASTVDLNTEAFFGQGTRLTVV.

This sequence joins TRBV4-3 and TRBJ2-5, with D perhaps TRBD2 (6 bases). The CDR3 length is 17 residues. Trimming removed 1 base from V and 2 bases from J, with 17 bases in between. Looked up from germline, CDR1 is LGHNA and CDR2 is YSLEER. CDR3 bases: TGCGCCAGCAGCCAAGCTCGGTCCGGGGGAATTCAAGAGACCCAGTACTTC. Translation gives CASSQARSGGIQETQYF.

The V and J genes are TRBV7-2 and TRBJ2-1; D gene unclear. Per germline, CDR1 SGHTA and CDR2 FQGNSA. This CDR3 contains 13 residues. Trimming pared 4 bases from V and 0 bases from J, leaving 4 bases between. The chain's CDR3 is CASSYSSYNEQFF. Written as DNA, the CDR3 is TGTGCCAGCAGCTACAGCTCCTACAATGAGCAGTTCTTC.

The chain links TRBV6-2 or TRBV6-3 to TRBJ1-2; 9 nucleotides line up with TRBD1. The length of the CDR3 is 16 residues. The germline V gene encodes CDR1 MNHEY and CDR2 SVGEGT. After removal of 6 bases from V and 3 bases from J, the junction contained 11 bases not matched to a gene. CDR3 in DNA: TGTGCCAGCAGCCCATTTCGGACAGGGGAGGACTATGGCTACACCTTC. Protein product: CASSPFRTGEDYGYTF.

The genes are TRBV5-1 and TRBJ1-2, with a possible D match to TRBD1 (6 bases). Germline V gene lookup returns CDR1 SGHRS and CDR2 YFSETQ. The CDR3 is 15 residues long. Trimming removed 4 bases from V and 5 bases from J, with 18 bases in between. For the CDR3, the DNA is TGCGCCAGCAGCCCCAGGGGTCCCTTTAAGTATGGCTACACCTTC. Amino acids: CASSPRGPFKYGYTF.

J is TRBJ2-3 and V is TRBV5-4; weak D call: TRBD2 (6 bases). The germline V and J ends were trimmed by 2 bases and 2 bases, with 12 bases remaining between them. CDR1 and CDR2 (germline): SGHNT, YYREEE (reference sequence). The CDR3 runs to 15 residues. In DNA, the CDR3 is TGTGCCAGCAGCTTAGGAGGGGCCCTCACAGATACGCAGTATTTT. Encoded protein: CASSLGGALTDTQYF.

The rearrangement uses TRBV19 and TRBJ2-3; 7 bases are shared with TRBD2. The CDR3 consists of 17 residues. The junction had 12 bases not matched to a gene; V was cut back by 5 bases and J by 1 base. Germline V gives CDR1 LNHDA, CDR2 SQIVND (reference sequence). The CDR3 coding sequence is TGTGCCAGTAGTTCGGCCCGAGCGGGGCGGGGCACAGATACGCAGTATTTT. Translated, it gives CASSSARAGRGTDTQYF.

There are a few counts of this clone. The J gene is TRBJ2-7, the V gene TRBV27, with a weak D call TRBD2 (6 bases). V was pared by 7 bases and J by 9 bases, with 13 bases between. Germline values: CDR1 MNHEY, CDR2 SMNVEV (reference sequence). This CDR3 has 11 residues. The CDR3 DNA follows: TGTGCCAGCAAACGGGGAGGCACGCAGTACTTC. Amino acid sequence: CASKRGGTQYF.

V and J are TRBV5-5 and TRBJ2-3; 8 positions match TRBD2. The germline V gene encodes CDR1 SGHKS and CDR2 YYEKEE (reference sequence). The CDR3 totals 17 residues. V dropped 2 bases and J dropped 2; count of bases not matched to a gene: 10. For the CDR3, the DNA is TGTGCCAGCAGCTTAGGCCTCTTTAGCGGGGCCACAGATACGCAGTATTTT. Translated: CASSLGLFSGATDTQYF. Combining the CDR3 with reference TRBV5-5 and TRBJ2-3 gives the whole variable domain DAGVTQSPTHLIKTRGQQVTLRCSPISGHKSVSWYQQVLGQGPQFIFQYYEKEERGRGNFPDRFSARQFPNYSSELNVNALLLGDSALYLCASSLGLFSGATDTQYFGPGTRLTVL.

This clone was observed a single time. The chain is built from TRBV19 and TRBJ2-3; D is possibly TRBD1 or TRBD2 (6 bases each). This CDR3 contains 15 residues. Germline CDR1 and CDR2: LNHDA and SQIVND (reference sequence). V was shortened by 9 bases and J by 2 bases, with 18 bases between the two germline ends. This CDR3 is CASHVVGGPTDTQYF. The DNA for the CDR3 is TGTGCCAGCCACGTCGTGGGGGGCCCCACAGATACGCAGTATTTT.

The rearrangement joins TRBV7-2 to TRBJ2-3; 10 bases are shared with TRBD1. The CDR3 loop spans 15 amino acids. The ends lost 5 bases at V and 5 bases at J; junction bases unmatched: 7. From germline, CDR1 is SGHTA and CDR2 FQGNSA. The CDR3 region has the DNA TGTGCCAGCAGCCCCGACAGGGGGCGAAGAGATACGCAGTATTTT. This translates into CASSPDRGRRDTQYF. Full variable domain (missing parts from reference TRBV7-2 and TRBJ2-3): GAGVSQSPSNKVTEKGKDVELRCDPISGHTALYWYRQSLGQGLEFLIYFQGNSAPDKSGLPSDRFSAERTGGSVSTLTIQRTQQEDSAVYLCASSPDRGRRDTQYFGPGTRLTVL.

The J gene is TRBJ1-5, the V gene TRBV2; 11 nucleotides match TRBD1. The junction had 6 bases not matched to a gene; V was cut back by 2 bases and J by 6 bases. The CDR3 sequence is 16 residues long. From germline, CDR1 is SNHLY and CDR2 FYNNEI. The CDR3, as DNA: TGTGCCAGCAGTGAATTACGGACAGGGGGCGGTCAGCCCCAGCATTTT. Its translation is CASSELRTGGGQPQHF.

The chain recombines TRBV13 with TRBJ1-1; TRBD1 might be the D (5 bases). The CDR3 totals 13 residues. V was pared by 1 base and J by 6 bases, with 9 bases between. Germline V CDR1 and CDR2: PRHDT, FYEKMQ (reference sequence). CDR3 in DNA: TGTGCCAGCAGCTTAGATCGGGGGGCTGAAGCTTTCTTT. It translates to CASSLDRGAEAFF.

V usage is TRBV30 and J usage is TRBJ2-7; D possibly matches TRBD1 or TRBD2 (6 bases each). Looked up from germline, CDR1 is GTSNPN and CDR2 is SVGIG (reference sequence). There are 14 residues in the CDR3. The CDR3 nucleotides are TGTGCTTTGGAGGTGGAAGGGGGAGGCTACGAGCAGTACTTC. Translated: CALEVEGGGYEQYF.

The CDR3 nucleotides are TGCGCCAGCAGCATATCCGGGACAGCCCAAGAGACCCAGTACTTC. Protein sequence: CASSISGTAQETQYF. The chain uses TRBV5-1 and TRBJ2-5; 7 bases map to TRBD1. J was trimmed by 1 base and V by 4 bases; bases with no gene match: 7. Germline CDR1 SGHRS, CDR2 YFSETQ. The CDR3 is made up of 15 amino acids.

The V call is TRBV19, the J call TRBJ2-2, with 12 positions matching TRBD2. Germline V CDR1 and CDR2: LNHDA, SQIVND (reference sequence). The CDR3 totals 15 residues. J was trimmed by 4 bases and V by 7 bases; bases with no gene match: 4. CDR3 DNA sequence: TGTGCCAGTACCACGACTAGCGGGGGCACCGGGGAGCTGTTTTTT. It specifies CASTTTSGGTGELFF.

The chain links TRBV5-1 to TRBJ1-5, with D possibly matching TRBD1 (5 bases). Germline CDR1 is SGHRS and CDR2 is YFSETQ. The CDR3 has 15 amino acids. Deletions cut 4 bases from V and 0 bases from J, with 11 bases between. The CDR3 loop reads CASSSLGDSNQPQHF. The DNA for the CDR3 is TGCGCCAGCAGCAGTCTGGGGGATAGCAATCAGCCCCAGCATTTT.

The genes are TRBV6-6 and TRBJ1-2, with TRBD1 matching over 7 bases. The V and J ends lost 2 bases and 8 bases, in that order; junction bases with no gene match: 5. The CDR3 runs 13 residues. Germline lookup yields CDR1 MNHNY and CDR2 SVGAGI (reference sequence). In DNA form, the CDR3 reads TGTGCCAGCAGTTACACGCAGGGGGAGGGCTACACCTTC. This encodes CASSYTQGEGYTF.

The chain carries TRBV6-1 and TRBJ1-1; D not certain. V lost 2 bases and J lost 1, with 8 bases in between. CDR1 is MNHNS and CDR2 is SASEGT in the germline V gene. The CDR3 covers 14 residues. Here the CDR3 DNA reads TGTGCCAGCAGTGAAAGGGCAGAGAACACTGAAGCTTTCTTT. As protein: CASSERAENTEAFF.

The chain combines TRBV13 with TRBJ2-2; tentatively, D is TRBD1 or TRBD2 (6 bases each). The CDR3 runs 17 residues. The V gene's germline CDR1 is PRHDT and CDR2 FYEKMQ (reference sequence). V gave up 5 bases and J gave up 1 base, with 17 bases separating them. The CDR3 here is CASSLWRDIRNTGELFF. Here the CDR3 DNA reads TGTGCCAGCAGCCTCTGGAGGGACATAAGGAACACCGGGGAGCTGTTTTTT. Variable domain in full (rest from reference TRBV13 and TRBJ2-2): AAGVIQSPRHLIKEKRETATLKCYPIPRHDTVYWYQQGPGQDPQFLISFYEKMQSDKGSIPDRFSAQQFSDYHSELNMSSLELGDSALYFCASSLWRDIRNTGELFFGEGSRLTVL.

V and J are TRBV24-1 and TRBJ2-1, with a tentative D call TRBD1 (6 bases). Per the germline V gene, CDR1 is KGHDR and CDR2 is SFDVKD. Trimming took off 5 bases at V and 5 bases at J, with 21 bases between the two ends. The CDR3 length is 17 residues. The CDR3 region has the DNA TGTGCCACCAGTGGCTACCCGGTTACAGGGAATGACAATGAGCAGTTCTTC. This gives the protein CATSGYPVTGNDNEQFF.

The table lists this clone with a count of one. V and J are TRBV24-1 and TRBJ1-2; 10 bases agree with TRBD1. CDR3 size: 15 residues. CDR1 is KGHDR, CDR2 SFDVKD, per germline. The trim removed 4 bases at V and 8 bases at J, leaving 9 bases unmatched. The CDR3 DNA sequence: TGTGCCACCAGTGACCGCCGGACAGGGGGGGTCGGCTACACCTTC. Protein sequence: CATSDRRTGGVGYTF.

This chain connects TRBV7-2 to TRBJ2-1; 8 nucleotides line up with TRBD1. J was trimmed by 5 bases and V by 3 bases; bases with no gene match: 6. The germline CDR1 and CDR2 sequences are SGHTA and FQGNSA. The CDR3 covers 15 residues. The CDR3 region is CASSLWTGLNNEQFF. In DNA form, the CDR3 reads TGTGCCAGCAGCTTGTGGACAGGGCTGAACAATGAGCAGTTCTTC.

In DNA form, the CDR3 reads TGCAGCGTGAGTCGACAGGGTTTCGGTGAAAAACTGTTTTTT. Protein product: CSVSRQGFGEKLFF. The chain couples TRBV29-1 to TRBJ1-4; 7 bases line up with TRBD1. Germline-derived CDR1 and CDR2 are SQVTM and ANQGSEA. The CDR3 loop spans 14 amino acids. The J segment lost 7 bases and the V segment lost 6 bases, leaving 11 bases of the junction unmatched.

The J gene is TRBJ2-7, the V gene TRBV27; D is perhaps TRBD1 (6 bases). Germline CDR1 and CDR2: MNHEY and SMNVEV (reference sequence). CDR3 length: 14 residues. Trimming removed 7 bases at V and 4 bases at J, with 17 bases between. The CDR3: CASNPTGTGYEQYF. CDR3 in DNA: TGTGCCAGCAACCCGACAGGTACTGGTTACGAGCAGTACTTC.

This clone has only one observation. V and J are TRBV10-1 and TRBJ1-1; tentative D call: TRBD1 (5 bases). Per germline, CDR1 WNHNN and CDR2 SYGVQD (reference sequence). Between the trimmed V and J ends, which lost 3 bases and 5 bases, there was a span of 7 bases. This CDR3 is 12 amino acids long. CDR3 residues: CASSDRGTEAFF. The CDR3 DNA follows: TGCGCCAGCAGTGATAGGGGTACTGAAGCTTTCTTT.

This clone appeared a single time. J is TRBJ2-3 and V is TRBV5-4; D is uncertain. Per germline, CDR1 SGHNT and CDR2 YYREEE (reference sequence). The CDR3 contains 15 residues. V shed 4 bases and J shed 0 bases, with 12 bases lying between them. This CDR3 reads CASSPPGGSTDTQYF. DNA of the CDR3: TGTGCCAGCAGCCCCCCGGGCGGTAGCACAGATACGCAGTATTTT.

For the CDR3, the DNA is TGTGCCAGCAGCAAAGGGTGCGGCAAAAACATTCAGTACTTC. Translating gives CASSKGCGKNIQYF. The V gene is TRBV21-1, the J gene TRBJ2-4; TRBD2 was called by the table and not checked on the DNA. TRBV21-1 is deemed a pseudogene. The CDR3 has 14 residues.